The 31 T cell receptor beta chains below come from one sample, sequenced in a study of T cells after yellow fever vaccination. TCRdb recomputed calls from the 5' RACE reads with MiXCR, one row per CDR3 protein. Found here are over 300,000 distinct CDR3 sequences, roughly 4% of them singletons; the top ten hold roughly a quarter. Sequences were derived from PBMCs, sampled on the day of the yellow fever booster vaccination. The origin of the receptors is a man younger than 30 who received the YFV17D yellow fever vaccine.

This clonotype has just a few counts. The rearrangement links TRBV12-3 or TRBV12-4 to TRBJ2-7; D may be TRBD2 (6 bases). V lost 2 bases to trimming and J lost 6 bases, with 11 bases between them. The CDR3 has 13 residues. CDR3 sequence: CASSLRGISEQYV. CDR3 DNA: TGTGCCAGCAGTTTACGGGGGATCTCCGAGCAGTACGTC.

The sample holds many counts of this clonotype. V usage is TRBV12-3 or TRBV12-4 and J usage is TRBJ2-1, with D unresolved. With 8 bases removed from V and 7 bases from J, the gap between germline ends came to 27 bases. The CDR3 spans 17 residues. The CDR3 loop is CASRRGSRTESWNEQFF. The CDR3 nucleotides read TGTGCCAGCCGCCGAGGATCTCGGACGGAATCGTGGAATGAGCAGTTCTTC.

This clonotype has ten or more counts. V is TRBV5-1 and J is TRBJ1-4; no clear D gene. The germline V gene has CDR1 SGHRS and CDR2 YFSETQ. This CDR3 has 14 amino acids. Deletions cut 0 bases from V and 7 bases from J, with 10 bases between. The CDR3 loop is CASSLEGLGEKLFF. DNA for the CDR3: TGCGCCAGCAGCTTGGAAGGGTTGGGTGAAAAACTGTTTTTT.

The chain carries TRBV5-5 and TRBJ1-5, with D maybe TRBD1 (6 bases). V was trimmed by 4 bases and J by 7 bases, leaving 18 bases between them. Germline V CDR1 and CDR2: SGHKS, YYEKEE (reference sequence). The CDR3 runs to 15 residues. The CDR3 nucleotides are TGTGCCAGCAGCGCAGCAACAGGGTCAGGGCAGCCCCAGCATTTT. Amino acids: CASSAATGSGQPQHF.

In nucleotides, the CDR3 is TGTGCCAGCAGCCTTTATAGCGGGTCCCTGTGGGAGCAGTACTTC. Protein: CASSLYSGSLWEQYF. The genes are TRBV12-3 or TRBV12-4 and TRBJ2-7, with 7 bases aligning to TRBD2. V shed 6 bases, J shed 7 bases, and the junction held 15 bases outside the gene matches. The CDR3 is 15 amino acids.

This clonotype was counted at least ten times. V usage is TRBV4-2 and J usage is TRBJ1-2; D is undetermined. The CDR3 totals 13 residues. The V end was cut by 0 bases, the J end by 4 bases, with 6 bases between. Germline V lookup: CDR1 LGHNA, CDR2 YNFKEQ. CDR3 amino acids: CASSQDPAYGYTF. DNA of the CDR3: TGTGCCAGCAGCCAAGATCCTGCCTATGGCTACACCTTC.

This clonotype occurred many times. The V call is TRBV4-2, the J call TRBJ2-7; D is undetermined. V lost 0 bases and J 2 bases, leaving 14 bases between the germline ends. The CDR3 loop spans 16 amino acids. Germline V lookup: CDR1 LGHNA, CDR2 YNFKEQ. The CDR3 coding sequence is TGTGCCAGCAGCCAAGATAAAAATGGCGACCCCTACGAGCAGTACTTC. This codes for CASSQDKNGDPYEQYF.

CDR3 nucleotide sequence: TGTGCCAGCAGCTTAGCAGGGCTTTCCCGGCCTACCTACAATGAGCAGTTCTTC. Encoded protein: CASSLAGLSRPTYNEQFF. The chain employs TRBV7-9 and TRBJ2-1; D is undetermined. Per germline, CDR1 SEHNR and CDR2 FQNEAQ (reference sequence). With 0 bases removed from V and 2 bases from J, the gap between germline ends came to 17 bases. The CDR3 covers 18 residues.

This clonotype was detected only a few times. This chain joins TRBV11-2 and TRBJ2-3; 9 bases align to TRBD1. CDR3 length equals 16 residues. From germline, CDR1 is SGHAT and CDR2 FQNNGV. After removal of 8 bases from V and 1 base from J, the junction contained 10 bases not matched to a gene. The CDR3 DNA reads TGTGCCAGCCGCCCCCTACAGGGGGCTCGCACAGATACGCAGTATTTT. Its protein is CASRPLQGARTDTQYF.

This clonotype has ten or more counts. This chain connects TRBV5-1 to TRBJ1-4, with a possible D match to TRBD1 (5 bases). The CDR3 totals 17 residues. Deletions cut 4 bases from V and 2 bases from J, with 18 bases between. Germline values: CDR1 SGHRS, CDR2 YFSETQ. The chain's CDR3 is CASSSLPRGGTNEKLFF. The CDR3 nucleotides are TGCGCCAGCAGCAGCCTACCAAGGGGAGGCACTAATGAAAAACTGTTTTTT.

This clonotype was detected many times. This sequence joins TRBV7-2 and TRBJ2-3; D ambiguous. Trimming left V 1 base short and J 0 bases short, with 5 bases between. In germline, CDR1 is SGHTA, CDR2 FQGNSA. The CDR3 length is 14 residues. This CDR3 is CASSLGVSTDTQYF. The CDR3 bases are TGTGCCAGCAGCTTAGGGGTTAGCACAGATACGCAGTATTTT.

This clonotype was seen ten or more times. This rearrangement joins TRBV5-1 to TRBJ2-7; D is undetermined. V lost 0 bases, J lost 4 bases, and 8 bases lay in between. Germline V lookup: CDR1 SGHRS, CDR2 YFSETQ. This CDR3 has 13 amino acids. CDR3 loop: CASSLGPYYEQYF. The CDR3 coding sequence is TGCGCCAGCAGCTTGGGTCCATATTACGAGCAGTACTTC.

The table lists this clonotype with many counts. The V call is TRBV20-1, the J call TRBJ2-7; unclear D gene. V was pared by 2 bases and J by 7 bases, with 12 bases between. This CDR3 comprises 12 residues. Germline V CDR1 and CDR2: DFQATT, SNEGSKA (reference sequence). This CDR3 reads CSARTVLGEQYF. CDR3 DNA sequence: TGCAGTGCTAGAACCGTTTTAGGAGAGCAGTACTTC.

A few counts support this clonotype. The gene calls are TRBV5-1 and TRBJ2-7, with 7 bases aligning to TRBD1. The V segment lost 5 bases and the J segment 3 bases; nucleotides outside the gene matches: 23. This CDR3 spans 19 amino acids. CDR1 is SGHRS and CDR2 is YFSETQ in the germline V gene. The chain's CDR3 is CASSFGARGFGTVFYEQYF. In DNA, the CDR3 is TGCGCCAGCAGTTTTGGAGCACGGGGTTTCGGGACAGTTTTCTACGAGCAGTACTTC.

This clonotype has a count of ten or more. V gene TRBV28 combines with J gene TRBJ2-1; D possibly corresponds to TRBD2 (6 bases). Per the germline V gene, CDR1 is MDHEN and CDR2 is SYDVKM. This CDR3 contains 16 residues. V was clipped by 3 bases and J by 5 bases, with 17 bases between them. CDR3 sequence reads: CASSLIGPEGDNEQFF. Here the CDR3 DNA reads TGTGCCAGCAGTTTGATTGGTCCGGAGGGAGACAATGAGCAGTTCTTC.

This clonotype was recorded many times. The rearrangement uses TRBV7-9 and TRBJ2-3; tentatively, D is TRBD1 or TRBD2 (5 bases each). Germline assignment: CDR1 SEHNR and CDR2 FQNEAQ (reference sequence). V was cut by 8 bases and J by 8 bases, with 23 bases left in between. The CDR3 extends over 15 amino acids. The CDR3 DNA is TGTGCCAGCGGGCTTCCGGGACCCAGAGGAGGTACGCAGTATTTT. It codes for CASGLPGPRGGTQYF.

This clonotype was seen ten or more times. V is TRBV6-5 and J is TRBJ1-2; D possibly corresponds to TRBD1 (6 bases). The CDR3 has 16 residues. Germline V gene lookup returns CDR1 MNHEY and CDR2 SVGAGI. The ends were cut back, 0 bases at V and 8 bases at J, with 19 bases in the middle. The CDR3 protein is CASSYSSPGVLGGYTF. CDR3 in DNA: TGTGCCAGCAGTTACTCTTCGCCAGGGGTGCTAGGGGGCTACACCTTC.

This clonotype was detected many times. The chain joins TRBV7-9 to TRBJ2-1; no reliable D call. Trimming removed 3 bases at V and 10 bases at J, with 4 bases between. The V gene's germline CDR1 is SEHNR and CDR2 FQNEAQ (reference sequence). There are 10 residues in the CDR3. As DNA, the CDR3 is TGTGCCAGCAGCTTGACAGAGCAGTTCTTC. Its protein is CASSLTEQFF.

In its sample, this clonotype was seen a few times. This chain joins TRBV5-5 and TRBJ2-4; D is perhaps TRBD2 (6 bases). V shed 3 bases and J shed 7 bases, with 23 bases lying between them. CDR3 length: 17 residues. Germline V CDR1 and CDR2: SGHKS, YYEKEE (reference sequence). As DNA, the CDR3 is TGTGCCAGCAGCTGGGGGGAACTGGGGTCGGGGCTGAACATTCAGTACTTC. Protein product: CASSWGELGSGLNIQYF. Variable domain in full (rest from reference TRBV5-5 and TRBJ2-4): DAGVTQSPTHLIKTRGQQVTLRCSPISGHKSVSWYQQVLGQGPQFIFQYYEKEERGRGNFPDRFSARQFPNYSSELNVNALLLGDSALYLCASSWGELGSGLNIQYFGAGTRLSVL.

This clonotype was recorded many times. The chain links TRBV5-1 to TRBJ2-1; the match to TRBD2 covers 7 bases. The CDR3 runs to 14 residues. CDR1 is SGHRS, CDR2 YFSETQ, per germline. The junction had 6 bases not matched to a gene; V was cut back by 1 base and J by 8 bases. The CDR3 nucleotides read TGCGCCAGCAGCTTGCGGGGGGTCCCCCATGAGCAGTTCTTC. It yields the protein CASSLRGVPHEQFF.

The chain's CDR3 is CSARGPASNYGYTF. DNA of the CDR3: TGCAGTGCTAGGGGACCAGCGTCTAACTATGGCTACACCTTC. This rearrangement joins TRBV20-1 to TRBJ1-2; D is possibly TRBD1 (5 bases). The germline V gene has CDR1 DFQATT and CDR2 SNEGSKA (reference sequence). The CDR3 is 14 residues long. Trimming left V 3 bases short and J 0 bases short, with 11 bases between.

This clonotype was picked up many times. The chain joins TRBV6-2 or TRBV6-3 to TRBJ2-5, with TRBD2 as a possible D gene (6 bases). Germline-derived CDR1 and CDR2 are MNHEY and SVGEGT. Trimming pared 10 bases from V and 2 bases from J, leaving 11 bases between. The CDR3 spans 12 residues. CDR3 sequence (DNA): TGTGCCACCGACGGGGGACAAGAGACCCAGTACTTC. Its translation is CATDGGQETQYF.

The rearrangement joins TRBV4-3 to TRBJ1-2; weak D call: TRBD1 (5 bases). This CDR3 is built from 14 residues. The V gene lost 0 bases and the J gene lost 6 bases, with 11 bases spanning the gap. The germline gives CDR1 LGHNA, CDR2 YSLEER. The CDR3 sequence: CASSQEFARDGYTF. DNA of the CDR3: TGCGCCAGCAGCCAAGAGTTTGCCAGGGATGGCTACACCTTC.

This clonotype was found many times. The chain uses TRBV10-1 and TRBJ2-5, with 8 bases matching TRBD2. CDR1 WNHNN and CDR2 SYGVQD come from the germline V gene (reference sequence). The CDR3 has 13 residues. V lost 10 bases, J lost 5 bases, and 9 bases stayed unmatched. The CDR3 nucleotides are TGCGCCAACCTACTAGCGGCGCGGGAGACCCAGTACTTC. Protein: CANLLAARETQYF.

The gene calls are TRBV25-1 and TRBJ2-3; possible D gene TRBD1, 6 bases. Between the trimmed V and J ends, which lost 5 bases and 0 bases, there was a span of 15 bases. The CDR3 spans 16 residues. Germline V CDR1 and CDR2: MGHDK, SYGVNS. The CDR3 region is CASSPDRTASTDTQYF. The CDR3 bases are TGTGCCAGCAGTCCAGACAGGACCGCTAGCACAGATACGCAGTATTTT.

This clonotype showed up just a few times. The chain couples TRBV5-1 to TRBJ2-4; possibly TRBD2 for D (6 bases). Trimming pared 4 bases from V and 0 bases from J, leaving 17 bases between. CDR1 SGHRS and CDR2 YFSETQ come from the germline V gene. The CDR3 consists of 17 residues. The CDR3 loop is CASSPAGSLVAKNIQYF. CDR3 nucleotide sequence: TGCGCCAGCAGCCCCGCGGGGTCCCTTGTAGCCAAAAACATTCAGTACTTC.

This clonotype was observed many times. The CDR3 DNA follows: TGCGCCAGCAGCTTGGGGCACGCGCCCAGCGACGAGCAGTACGTC. This encodes CASSLGHAPSDEQYV. The J gene is TRBJ2-7, the V gene TRBV5-1; D is unresolved. The CDR3 is 15 residues long. Germline V gene lookup returns CDR1 SGHRS and CDR2 YFSETQ. Between the trimmed V and J ends, which lost 0 bases and 5 bases, there was a span of 15 bases.

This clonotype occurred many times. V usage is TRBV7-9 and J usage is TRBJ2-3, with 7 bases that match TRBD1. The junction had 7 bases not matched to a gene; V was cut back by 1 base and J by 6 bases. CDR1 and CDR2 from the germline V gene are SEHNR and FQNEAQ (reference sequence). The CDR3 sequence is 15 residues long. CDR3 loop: CASSLGLPRGDTQYF. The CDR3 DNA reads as TGTGCCAGCAGCTTAGGATTGCCCAGGGGGGATACGCAGTATTTT.

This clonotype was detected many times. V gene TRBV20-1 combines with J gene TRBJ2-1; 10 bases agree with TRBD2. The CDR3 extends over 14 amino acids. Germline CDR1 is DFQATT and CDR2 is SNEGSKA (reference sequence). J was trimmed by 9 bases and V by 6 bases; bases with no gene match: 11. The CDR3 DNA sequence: TGCAGTGCGCCCCCCAGCGGGGGGGCCGCTGAGCAGTTCTTC. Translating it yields CSAPPSGGAAEQFF.

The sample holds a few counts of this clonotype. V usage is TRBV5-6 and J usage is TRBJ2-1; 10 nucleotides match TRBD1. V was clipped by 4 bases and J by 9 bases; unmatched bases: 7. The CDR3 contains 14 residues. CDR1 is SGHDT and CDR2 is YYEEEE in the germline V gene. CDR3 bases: TGTGCCAGCAGCCCTGACAGGGGGCTTGGTGAGCAGTTCTTC. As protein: CASSPDRGLGEQFF. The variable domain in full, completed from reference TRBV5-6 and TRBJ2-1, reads DAGVTQSPTHLIKTRGQQVTLRCSPKSGHDTVSWYQQALGQGPQFIFQYYEEEERQRGNFPDRFSGHQFPNYSSELNVNALLLGDSALYLCASSPDRGLGEQFFGPGTRLTVL.

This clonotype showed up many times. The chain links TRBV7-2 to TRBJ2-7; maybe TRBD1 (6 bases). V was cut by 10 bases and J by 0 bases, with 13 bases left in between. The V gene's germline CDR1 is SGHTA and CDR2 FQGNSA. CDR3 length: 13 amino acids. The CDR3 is CAIMTGDSYEQYF. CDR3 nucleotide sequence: TGTGCCATTATGACAGGCGACTCCTACGAGCAGTACTTC.